The 8 T cell receptor beta chains given below trace back to one sample, sequenced in a study of blood T cell repertoires in COVID-19. Profiling relied on immunoSEQ multiplex PCR, and the TCRdb table lists in-frame clones only, not all of them. The sample shows about 320,000 clones, 75% to 90% of them seen only once. Sequencing input: PBMCs or T cells enriched from blood (not recorded which). The receptors originated from a young man who had recovered from COVID-19.

The chain combines TRBV5-1 with TRBJ2-5; weak D call: TRBD2 (5 bases). The CDR3 is 12 residues long. Between the trimmed V and J ends, which lost 6 bases and 1 base, there was a span of 7 bases. CDR1 and CDR2 from the germline V gene are SGHRS and YFSETQ. Here the CDR3 reads CASTRAQETQYF. DNA for the CDR3: TGCGCCAGCACGCGGGCCCAAGAGACCCAGTACTTC.

The gene calls are TRBV30 and TRBJ2-3; the D is unclear. Trimming cost V 7 bases and J 1 base, with 15 bases left between them. Germline V CDR1 and CDR2: GTSNPN, SVGIG (reference sequence). The CDR3 has 14 residues. Here the CDR3 reads CAFSLGIGTDTQYF. DNA of the CDR3: TGTGCCTTCAGTCTGGGCATTGGCACAGATACGCAGTATTTT.

This chain links TRBV10-3 with TRBJ2-3; 8 nucleotides line up with TRBD2. Germline V gene data show CDR1 as ENHRY and CDR2 as SYGVKD. V shed 5 bases and J 2 bases; nucleotides not matched to a gene: 3. This CDR3 has 14 residues. The CDR3 DNA follows: TGTGCCATCAGTCGGGGGGGGCCCACAGATACGCAGTATTTT. Translating gives CAISRGGPTDTQYF.

The chain recombines TRBV6-5 with TRBJ2-5; 7 nucleotides align to TRBD2. Germline V lookup: CDR1 MNHEY, CDR2 SVGAGI. With 5 bases clipped from V and 2 bases from J, the junction kept 8 bases outside the gene matches. The CDR3 has 15 residues. In DNA, the CDR3 is TGTGCCAGCAGTAACCCTCTAGCGGTACAAGAGACCCAGTACTTC. It is translated as CASSNPLAVQETQYF.

In the case of this clone: The sample carries other DNA sequences with the same CDR3. This chain joins TRBV7-3 and TRBJ2-3; 7 bases map to TRBD2. The CDR3 runs 14 residues. Germline lookup yields CDR1 SGHTA and CDR2 FQGTGA. V shed 2 bases and J 1 base; nucleotides not matched to a gene: 0. CDR3 sequence reads: CASSLAGGTDTQYF. The CDR3 coding sequence is TGTGCCAGCAGCTTAGCGGGGGGCACAGATACGCAGTATTTT.

The chain joins TRBV11-3 to TRBJ2-2, with unresolved D. CDR1 and CDR2 from the germline V gene are SGHNT and YENEEA. V was cut by 5 bases and J by 6 bases, with 7 bases left in between. CDR3 length equals 12 residues. The CDR3 nucleotides are TGTGCCAGCAGCGCCCCGGCCGGGGAGCTGTTTTTT. Its translation is CASSAPAGELFF. Full variable domain (remainder filled in from reference TRBV11-3 and TRBJ2-2): EAGVVQSPRYKIIEKKQPVAFWCNPISGHNTLYWYLQNLGQGPELLIRYENEEAVDDSQLPKDRFSAERLKGVDSTLKIQPAELGDSAVYLCASSAPAGELFFGEGSRLTVL.

V gene TRBV19 combines with J gene TRBJ2-4, with D perhaps matching TRBD1 (6 bases). This CDR3 contains 15 residues. Germline loops: CDR1 LNHDA, CDR2 SQIVND (reference sequence). Between the trimmed V and J ends, which lost 3 bases and 6 bases, there was a span of 15 bases. CDR3 nucleotide sequence: TGTGCCAGTAGTATCGGACAAGAAGGGGGAAACATTCAGTACTTC. This gives the protein CASSIGQEGGNIQYF.

The chain links TRBV5-1 to TRBJ2-5; 8 bases line up with TRBD2. Looked up from germline, CDR1 is SGHRS and CDR2 is YFSETQ. V was clipped by 2 bases and J by 3 bases; unmatched bases: 12. The CDR3 covers 17 residues. The chain's CDR3 is CASSLMPGLGAKETQYF. The DNA of the CDR3 is TGCGCCAGCAGCTTAATGCCGGGACTAGGAGCCAAAGAGACCCAGTACTTC.